The next 9 T cell receptor beta chains were all read from a single sample in a study of cytomegalovirus exposure and HLA in healthy donors. Profiled with immunoSEQ multiplex PCR; TCRdb holds only in-frame clones, not every one. The table includes approximately 110,000 clones, over 90% detected once. Sequencing was carried out using PBMCs. The receptors derive from a young woman in good health and CMV-seronegative.

The genes are TRBV28 and TRBJ1-2, with TRBD1 matching 8 bases. V shed 5 bases and J 5 bases; nucleotides not matched to a gene: 10. The V gene's germline CDR1 is MDHEN and CDR2 SYDVKM. The CDR3 contains 15 residues. CDR3 protein: CASSPTYGTGYGYTF. CDR3 DNA sequence: TGTGCCAGCAGTCCCACGTATGGGACAGGTTATGGCTACACCTTC.

The chain uses TRBV10-2 and TRBJ2-3; the match to TRBD2 covers 11 bases. From germline, CDR1 is WSHSY and CDR2 SAAADI. This CDR3 has 14 amino acids. V lost 6 bases and J lost 6; bases outside the gene matches: 5. CDR3 residues: CASRLAGVEDTQYF. In DNA, the CDR3 is TGCGCCAGCAGACTAGCGGGAGTAGAGGATACGCAGTATTTT.

This chain connects TRBV28 to TRBJ2-1, with D unclear. Per germline, CDR1 MDHEN and CDR2 SYDVKM. This CDR3 region has 12 residues. Trimming shortened V by 5 bases and J by 5 bases, and 7 bases separated the two germline ends. The CDR3 sequence is CASSIQDNEQFF. DNA of the CDR3: TGTGCCAGCAGTATACAAGACAATGAGCAGTTCTTC.

The chain employs TRBV28 and TRBJ1-5; D is possibly TRBD1 (5 bases). The CDR3 spans 16 residues. Germline V gene data show CDR1 as MDHEN and CDR2 as SYDVKM. The V gene lost 4 bases and the J gene lost 0 bases, with 13 bases spanning the gap. For the CDR3, the DNA is TGTGCCAGCAGTTCAAGACAGAGCTATAGCAATCAGCCCCAGCATTTT. Translated, it gives CASSSRQSYSNQPQHF. The variable domain in full, completed from reference TRBV28 and TRBJ1-5, reads DVKVTQSSRYLVKRTGEKVFLECVQDMDHENMFWYRQDPGLGLRLIYFSYDVKMKEKGDIPEGYSVSREKKERFSLILESASTNQTSMYLCASSSRQSYSNQPQHFGDGTRLSIL.

J is TRBJ2-2 and V is TRBV30; TRBD1 agrees at 8 bases. CDR1 is GTSNPN and CDR2 is SVGIG in the germline V gene (reference sequence). The CDR3 totals 12 residues. V lost 4 bases, J lost 5 bases, and 0 bases stayed unmatched. CDR3 residues: CAWNRGTGELFF. The DNA of the CDR3 is TGTGCCTGGAACAGGGGGACCGGGGAGCTGTTTTTT.

The chain couples TRBV4-1 to TRBJ2-2; tentative D call: TRBD2 (5 bases). CDR1 is MGHRA and CDR2 is YSYEKL in the germline V gene. Trimming stripped 0 bases from V and 6 bases from J, with 8 bases between. This CDR3 contains 14 residues. In nucleotides, the CDR3 is TGCGCCAGCAGCCAAGAGGAGGCCGCCGGGGAGCTGTTTTTT. This codes for CASSQEEAAGELFF.

CDR3 nucleotides: TGTGCCAGTAGCTCAGGACTAGCGGGAGTGAAGTACGAGCAGTACTTC. Encoded protein: CASSSGLAGVKYEQYF. The chain carries TRBV19 and TRBJ2-7; 13 nucleotides match TRBD2. This CDR3 contains 16 residues. CDR1 and CDR2 from the germline V gene are LNHDA and SQIVND (reference sequence). The V segment lost 6 bases and the J segment 4 bases; nucleotides outside the gene matches: 9.

The CDR3 protein is CASHPGQYYNEQFF. CDR3 sequence (DNA): TGTGCCAGCCATCCGGGACAGTACTATAATGAGCAGTTCTTC. The chain links TRBV6-5 to TRBJ2-1, with 7 bases lining up with TRBD1. CDR1 and CDR2 from the germline V gene are MNHEY and SVGAGI. The length of the CDR3 is 14 residues. Trimming took 8 bases from V and 7 from J; bases not matched to a gene: 11.

V gene TRBV10-3 combines with J gene TRBJ2-3; D not certain. Trimming removed 6 bases at V and 0 bases at J, with 7 bases between. The CDR3 has 13 amino acids. Germline assignment: CDR1 ENHRY and CDR2 SYGVKD. This CDR3 reads CAIRSSSTDTQYF. As DNA, the CDR3 is TGTGCCATCAGGTCCTCTAGCACAGATACGCAGTATTTT.